These 8 T cell receptor beta chains originate from one sample sequenced in a study of shared clonotypes between healthy human individuals. Data came from immunoSEQ multiplex PCR; TCRdb stores just in-frame clones and leaves some out. The table shows approximately 2.5 million clones, with 93% occurring only once. Sequencing was done on a sample of naive CD4+ T cells from PBMCs. Subset in this sample: CD45RA+ positively selected. The origin of the receptors is a man aged 18 to 29 in good health. Some clones in this sample may be carry-over from other donors' samples.

V is TRBV5-8 and J is TRBJ1-5; 7 nucleotides match TRBD1. The CDR3 is made up of 14 amino acids. Per the germline V gene, CDR1 is SGHTS and CDR2 is YDEGEE. V lost 4 bases and J lost 3; bases outside the gene matches: 4. The CDR3 region has the DNA TGTGCCAGCAGCCGTGGACAGGCCAATCAGCCCCAGCATTTT. Protein sequence: CASSRGQANQPQHF.

V usage is TRBV15 and J usage is TRBJ1-4; D gene uncertain. The CDR3 loop spans 17 amino acids. CDR1 is LNHNV and CDR2 is YYDKDF in the germline V gene (reference sequence). The V end lost 0 bases, the J end lost 0 bases, and 11 bases lay between the germline ends. The CDR3, as DNA: TGTGCCACCAGCAGAGATCTCACATCATCAACTAATGAAAAACTGTTTTTT. Translation: CATSRDLTSSTNEKLFF.

The chain combines TRBV5-5 with TRBJ1-3; D is unclear. The CDR3 totals 16 residues. Between the trimmed V and J ends, which lost 0 bases and 0 bases, there was a span of 10 bases. Germline assignment: CDR1 SGHKS and CDR2 YYEKEE (reference sequence). This chain's CDR3 is CASSLGAANSGNTIYF. The CDR3 DNA sequence: TGTGCCAGCAGCTTGGGAGCGGCCAACTCTGGAAACACCATATATTTT.

The genes are TRBV4-1 and TRBJ2-2; D is uncertain. There are 15 residues in the CDR3. Trimming shortened V by 0 bases and J by 6 bases, and 11 bases separated the two germline ends. Per germline, CDR1 MGHRA and CDR2 YSYEKL. The CDR3 is CASSQEPAGSGELFF. CDR3 coding DNA: TGCGCCAGCAGCCAAGAACCGGCAGGTTCCGGGGAGCTGTTTTTT.

The V call is TRBV7-9, the J call TRBJ2-7; maybe TRBD2 (6 bases). Trimming removed 2 bases at V and 2 bases at J, with 10 bases between. The CDR3 consists of 14 residues. CDR1 SEHNR and CDR2 FQNEAQ come from the germline V gene (reference sequence). DNA of the CDR3: TGTGCCAGCAGCTTACGGGAGAGGACCTACGAGCAGTACTTC. Its protein product is CASSLRERTYEQYF.

The chain employs TRBV4-1 and TRBJ2-1, with 12 positions matching TRBD2. The J segment lost 5 bases and the V segment lost 4 bases, leaving 0 bases of the junction unmatched. CDR3 size: 14 residues. Germline lookup yields CDR1 MGHRA and CDR2 YSYEKL. CDR3 residues: CASSRTSGNNEQFF. In DNA, the CDR3 is TGCGCCAGCAGCCGGACTAGCGGGAACAATGAGCAGTTCTTC.

This clone occurred a few times. The V call is TRBV4-1, the J call TRBJ1-2; 10 positions match TRBD1. V lost 4 bases and J lost 7; bases outside the gene matches: 6. Germline-derived CDR1 and CDR2 are MGHRA and YSYEKL. CDR3 size: 14 residues. This CDR3 is CASSPRDRGIGYTF. CDR3 coding DNA: TGCGCCAGCAGCCCCCGGGACAGGGGTATTGGCTACACCTTC.

This sequence joins TRBV7-9 and TRBJ1-3; D call uncertain. V was trimmed by 5 bases and J by 4 bases, leaving 15 bases between them. The CDR3 has 15 amino acids. The germline gives CDR1 SEHNR, CDR2 FQNEAQ (reference sequence). Here the CDR3 reads CASSPLGWGGNTIYF. Written as DNA, the CDR3 is TGTGCCAGCAGCCCCCTAGGTTGGGGAGGAAACACCATATATTTT.